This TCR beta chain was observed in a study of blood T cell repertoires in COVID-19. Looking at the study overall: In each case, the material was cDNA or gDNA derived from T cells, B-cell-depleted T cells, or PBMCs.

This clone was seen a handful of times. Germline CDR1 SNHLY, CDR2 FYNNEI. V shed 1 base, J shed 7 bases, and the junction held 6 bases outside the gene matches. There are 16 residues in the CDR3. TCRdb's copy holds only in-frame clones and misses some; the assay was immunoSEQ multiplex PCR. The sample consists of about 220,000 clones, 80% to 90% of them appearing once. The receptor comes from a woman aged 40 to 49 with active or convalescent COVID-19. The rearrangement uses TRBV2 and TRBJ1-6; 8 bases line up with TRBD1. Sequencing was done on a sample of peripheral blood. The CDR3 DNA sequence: TGTGCCAGCAGTGAAGTAGGGACAGGATGGAATTCACCCCTCCACTTT. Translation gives CASSEVGTGWNSPLHF.